The 32 T cell receptor beta chains reported below all come from one sample, sequenced in a study of circulating and synovial CD4+ cells in juvenile arthritis. Data came from immunoSEQ multiplex PCR; TCRdb stores just in-frame clones and leaves some out. The sample has around 30,000 clones, over 90% seen once. Input material: CD4+ T cells from blood. Every receptor here comes from a human donor with juvenile idiopathic arthritis.

The genes are TRBV6-6 and TRBJ2-7, with 9 bases lining up with TRBD1. This CDR3 is 15 amino acids long. V gave up 0 bases and J gave up 4 bases; unmatched junction bases: 4. CDR1 is MNHNY, CDR2 SVGAGI, per germline (reference sequence). In DNA, the CDR3 is TGTGCCAGCAGTTACTCCACAGGGGGCCAATACGAGCAGTACTTC. This sequence encodes CASSYSTGGQYEQYF.

V gene TRBV7-2 combines with J gene TRBJ2-7; maybe TRBD1 (5 bases). V was cut by 1 base and J by 4 bases, with 14 bases left in between. Germline V lookup: CDR1 SGHTA, CDR2 FQGNSA. CDR3 length: 15 residues. The CDR3 region is CASSLDRLSKYEQYF. The DNA of the CDR3 is TGTGCCAGCAGCTTAGACAGGCTAAGTAAATACGAGCAGTACTTC. Using reference TRBV7-2 and TRBJ2-7 for the parts outside the CDR3, the full variable domain is GAGVSQSPSNKVTEKGKDVELRCDPISGHTALYWYRQSLGQGLEFLIYFQGNSAPDKSGLPSDRFSAERTGGSVSTLTIQRTQQEDSAVYLCASSLDRLSKYEQYFGPGTRLTVT.

The chain carries TRBV6-5 and TRBJ1-4, with TRBD1 as a possible D gene (5 bases). V shed 0 bases and J shed 7 bases, with 15 bases lying between them. Germline V gene sequence: CDR1 MNHEY, CDR2 SVGAGI. The length of the CDR3 is 16 residues. Here the CDR3 DNA reads TGTGCCAGCAGTTACTCGAAGCCCCCCCAGGGTGAAAAACTGTTTTTT. Translating it yields CASSYSKPPQGEKLFF.

The genes are TRBV10-3 and TRBJ2-5; TRBD2 matches at 11 bases. The V gene end was trimmed by 4 bases and the J gene end by 5 bases; junction bases not matched to a gene: 0. Germline CDR1 reads ENHRY; CDR2 reads SYGVKD. The CDR3 is made up of 13 amino acids. The CDR3 sequence: CAISGLAGETQYF. CDR3 nucleotides: TGTGCCATCAGTGGACTAGCGGGGGAGACCCAGTACTTC.

The V and J genes are TRBV29-1 and TRBJ2-2; 11 nucleotides agree with TRBD1. The CDR3 runs 17 residues. The V gene end was trimmed by 4 bases and the J gene end by 4 bases; junction bases not matched to a gene: 11. Germline-derived CDR1 and CDR2 are SQVTM and ANQGSEA. The CDR3 DNA reads TGCAGCGTTGCCTGGACAGGGGGCTTACATCGCACCGGGGAGCTGTTTTTT. It is translated as CSVAWTGGLHRTGELFF.

The chain couples TRBV4-1 to TRBJ1-5; 9 bases are shared with TRBD1. The CDR3 covers 16 residues. The junction had 8 bases not matched to a gene; V was cut back by 2 bases and J by 6 bases. Germline V lookup: CDR1 MGHRA, CDR2 YSYEKL. The CDR3 loop is CASSQSPGQGVQPQHF. The CDR3 nucleotides are TGCGCCAGCAGCCAATCCCCGGGACAGGGCGTTCAGCCCCAGCATTTT.

The rearrangement uses TRBV28 and TRBJ1-4; the match to TRBD1 covers 7 bases. Per germline, CDR1 MDHEN and CDR2 SYDVKM. After removal of 5 bases from V and 2 bases from J, the junction contained 5 bases not matched to a gene. The CDR3 loop spans 15 amino acids. The CDR3 region has the DNA TGTGCCAGCAGTCAGCCGGGACAGACTAATGAAAAACTGTTTTTT. It yields the protein CASSQPGQTNEKLFF.

V usage is TRBV13 and J usage is TRBJ2-1; D is perhaps TRBD2 (6 bases). CDR1 and CDR2 from the germline V gene are PRHDT and FYEKMQ (reference sequence). The CDR3 is 18 amino acids. Trimming shortened V by 5 bases and J by 0 bases, and 20 bases separated the two germline ends. CDR3 protein: CASSATTGTRSSYNEQFF. DNA of the CDR3: TGTGCCAGCAGCGCAACGACCGGGACTCGGAGCTCCTACAATGAGCAGTTCTTC. Together with reference TRBV13 and TRBJ2-1, the CDR3 gives the full variable domain: AAGVIQSPRHLIKEKRETATLKCYPIPRHDTVYWYQQGPGQDPQFLISFYEKMQSDKGSIPDRFSAQQFSDYHSELNMSSLELGDSALYFCASSATTGTRSSYNEQFFGPGTRLTVL.

This chain links TRBV6-6 with TRBJ2-1; D is ambiguous. This CDR3 comprises 11 residues. Trimming took off 2 bases at V and 10 bases at J, with 6 bases between the two ends. Germline lookup yields CDR1 MNHNY and CDR2 SVGAGI (reference sequence). As DNA, the CDR3 is TGTGCCAGCAGTTACCCGCGCGAGCAGTTCTTC. Translated, it gives CASSYPREQFF.

The rearrangement joins TRBV9 to TRBJ2-5; possible D gene TRBD2, 5 bases. Trimming removed 0 bases from V and 2 bases from J, with 14 bases in between. CDR1 and CDR2 (germline): SGDLS, YYNGEE. This CDR3 is 16 amino acids long. CDR3 coding DNA: TGTGCCAGCAGCGTAGCTATCATAGCGACGCAAGAGACCCAGTACTTC. It translates to CASSVAIIATQETQYF.

This sequence joins TRBV7-6 and TRBJ1-4, with a tentative D call TRBD1 (6 bases). Germline assignment: CDR1 SGHVS and CDR2 FNYEAQ. The CDR3 runs 16 residues. V dropped 6 bases and J dropped 0 bases, with 14 bases sitting between them. The CDR3 protein is CASSADRPTTNEKLFF. CDR3 DNA: TGTGCCAGCAGTGCTGACAGGCCGACAACTAATGAAAAACTGTTTTTT.

The rearrangement uses TRBV7-9 and TRBJ2-3; D uncertain. V lost 5 bases and J lost 5, with 11 bases in between. Germline CDR1 reads SEHNR; CDR2 reads FQNEAQ (reference sequence). The CDR3 covers 13 residues. The CDR3 DNA reads TGTGCCAGCAGCCAAATACAGAGAGATACGCAGTATTTT. It translates to CASSQIQRDTQYF.

The chain recombines TRBV11-2 with TRBJ1-1; TRBD1 aligns across 9 bases. After removal of 3 bases from V and 11 bases from J, the junction contained 1 base not matched to a gene. The CDR3 is made up of 11 amino acids. The germline CDR1 and CDR2 sequences are SGHAT and FQNNGV. CDR3 DNA: TGTGCCAGCAGCTTCGGACAGGGGGCTTTCTTT. Amino acid sequence: CASSFGQGAFF.

This clone was counted a single time. This chain links TRBV10-3 with TRBJ2-7, with TRBD2 matching 8 bases. Germline V gene lookup returns CDR1 ENHRY and CDR2 SYGVKD. The length of the CDR3 is 14 residues. Trimming cost V 4 bases and J 1 base; bases outside gene matches: 3. The CDR3 DNA reads TGTGCCATCAGTGTCGGGGGGGGATCCTACGAGCAGTACTTC. Translation: CAISVGGGSYEQYF.

This clone showed up just once. This CDR3 reads CAIGLAGGPPTDTQYF. The CDR3 region has the DNA TGTGCCATCGGTTTAGCGGGGGGGCCCCCCACAGATACGCAGTATTTT. V usage is TRBV10-3 and J usage is TRBJ2-3; 11 bases align to TRBD2. The ends lost 8 bases at V and 2 bases at J; junction bases unmatched: 9. Germline lookup yields CDR1 ENHRY and CDR2 SYGVKD. CDR3 length equals 16 residues.

This clone came up a few times. This sequence joins TRBV2 and TRBJ1-1; TRBD1 is a possible D gene (5 bases). CDR1 and CDR2 from the germline V gene are SNHLY and FYNNEI. The CDR3 has 15 residues. V was cut by 0 bases and J by 1 base, with 9 bases left in between. The CDR3, as DNA: TGTGCCAGCAGTGAAGCGAGGACACCGAACACTGAAGCTTTCTTT. Translating it yields CASSEARTPNTEAFF. Variable domain in full (rest from reference TRBV2 and TRBJ1-1): EPEVTQTPSHQVTQMGQEVILRCVPISNHLYFYWYRQILGQKVEFLVSFYNNEISEKSEIFDDQFSVERPDGSNFTLKIRSTKLEDSAMYFCASSEARTPNTEAFFGQGTRLTVV.

This sequence joins TRBV4-1 and TRBJ2-2, with 10 nucleotides matching TRBD2. Germline values: CDR1 MGHRA, CDR2 YSYEKL. V shed 4 bases and J 3 bases; nucleotides not matched to a gene: 2. There are 15 residues in the CDR3. CDR3 DNA: TGCGCCAGCAGCCGAACTAGCGGGGACACCGGGGAGCTGTTTTTT. Its translation: CASSRTSGDTGELFF.

The chain couples TRBV7-8 to TRBJ2-3, with D possibly TRBD2 on 5 matching bases. The germline gives CDR1 SGHVS, CDR2 FQNEAQ. CDR3 size: 14 residues. V was shortened by 3 bases and J by 0 bases, with 7 bases between the two germline ends. The CDR3 DNA follows: TGTGCCAGCAGCTTCGAGGGTAGCACAGATACGCAGTATTTT. Protein product: CASSFEGSTDTQYF.

The chain links TRBV18 to TRBJ2-4, with a weak D call TRBD1 (7 bases). Germline CDR1 reads KGHSH; CDR2 reads LQKENI. Trimming pared 3 bases from V and 5 bases from J, leaving 17 bases between. The CDR3 spans 16 residues. In DNA form, the CDR3 reads TGTGCCAGCTCACCCCTGGCCAGGGGGGTCCAAAACATTCAGTACTTC. It encodes CASSPLARGVQNIQYF.

This rearrangement joins TRBV11-2 to TRBJ1-2; 9 bases are shared with TRBD1. Germline CDR1 and CDR2: SGHAT and FQNNGV. CDR3 length: 16 residues. V shed 5 bases, J shed 4 bases, and the junction held 11 bases outside the gene matches. The DNA of the CDR3 is TGTGCCAGCAGCCCATTCCTGGGACAGGGAGGCTATGGCTACACCTTC. Its protein product is CASSPFLGQGGYGYTF.

This chain uses TRBV5-1 with TRBJ2-7; 9 positions match TRBD2. The last part of the DNA fits TRBJ2-1 better; the J call may be wrong. The CDR3 sequence is 16 residues long. Germline CDR1 reads SGHRS; CDR2 reads YFSETQ. CDR3 DNA: TGCGCCAGCAGAATCGCAGCGGGGGGTTCCTACAATGAGCAGTTCTTC. Amino acids: CASRIAAGGSYNEQFF.

The gene calls are TRBV6-6 and TRBJ2-7; D is perhaps TRBD1 (6 bases). The CDR3 runs to 15 residues. The germline V gene encodes CDR1 MNHNY and CDR2 SVGAGI (reference sequence). V was shortened by 6 bases and J by 0 bases, with 15 bases between the two germline ends. CDR3 amino acids: CASSSEDRASYEQYF. The DNA for the CDR3 is TGTGCCAGCAGCAGCGAGGACAGAGCCTCCTACGAGCAGTACTTC.

V gene TRBV10-1 combines with J gene TRBJ2-1; possibly TRBD1 for D (6 bases). CDR3 length equals 15 residues. Germline CDR1 reads WNHNN; CDR2 reads SYGVQD (reference sequence). V lost 3 bases, J lost 7 bases, and 16 bases lay in between. The CDR3 spells CASSEGQGYRNEQFF. The CDR3 DNA is TGCGCCAGCAGTGAAGGTCAGGGGTATCGGAATGAGCAGTTCTTC.

The chain links TRBV7-8 to TRBJ2-3; 7 nucleotides match TRBD2. V trimming: 5 bases; J trimming: 4 bases; junction bases outside the gene matches: 9. This CDR3 region has 15 residues. CDR1 SGHVS and CDR2 FQNEAQ come from the germline V gene. CDR3 residues: CASSPRLANSDTQYF. CDR3 nucleotide sequence: TGTGCCAGCAGCCCGCGACTAGCAAACTCAGATACGCAGTATTTT.

The chain is built from TRBV20-1 and TRBJ2-4, with D unresolved. V was trimmed by 6 bases and J by 5 bases, leaving 8 bases between them. From germline, CDR1 is DFQATT and CDR2 SNEGSKA (reference sequence). The CDR3 contains 11 residues. The CDR3 sequence is CSAPTENIQYF. The CDR3 DNA sequence: TGCAGTGCGCCAACAGAAAACATTCAGTACTTC.

V is TRBV7-7 and J is TRBJ2-3, with TRBD1 matching over 11 bases. The germline gives CDR1 SSHAT, CDR2 FNYEAQ (reference sequence). V trimming: 5 bases; J trimming: 0 bases; junction bases outside the gene matches: 4. The CDR3 runs 16 residues. The CDR3 loop reads CASSPGQGASTDTQYF. CDR3 nucleotide sequence: TGTGCCAGCAGCCCCGGACAGGGGGCCAGCACAGATACGCAGTATTTT.

This clone showed up just once. V usage is TRBV27 and J usage is TRBJ2-7, with 10 bases fitting TRBD2. With 5 bases clipped from V and 0 bases from J, the junction kept 13 bases outside the gene matches. The germline V gene encodes CDR1 MNHEY and CDR2 SMNVEV (reference sequence). This CDR3 has 18 residues. DNA for the CDR3: TGTGCCAGCAGTCCCCTGGCCGCTAGCGGGGGCTTCTCCTACGAGCAGTACTTC. Translating it yields CASSPLAASGGFSYEQYF.

This chain connects TRBV6-4 to TRBJ2-2, with 7 bases matching TRBD2. V shed 5 bases and J 6 bases; nucleotides not matched to a gene: 9. From germline, CDR1 is MRHNA and CDR2 SNTAGT. The CDR3 covers 15 residues. The CDR3, as DNA: TGTGCCAGCAGTAGGGCGGGAGAAGGAGCCGGGGAGCTGTTTTTT. Amino acid sequence: CASSRAGEGAGELFF.

This chain joins TRBV4-1 and TRBJ2-7; maybe TRBD1 (6 bases). The length of the CDR3 is 15 residues. V was cut by 3 bases and J by 7 bases, with 19 bases left in between. The germline V gene encodes CDR1 MGHRA and CDR2 YSYEKL. CDR3 DNA sequence: TGCGCCAGCAGCCATCACCGGGACCTAAGGGGGGAGCAGTACTTC. Protein sequence: CASSHHRDLRGEQYF.

J is TRBJ2-3 and V is TRBV25-1; TRBD2 is a possible D gene (5 bases). CDR1 is MGHDK and CDR2 is SYGVNS in the germline V gene. The V end was cut by 2 bases, the J end by 1 base, with 10 bases between. The CDR3 is 15 amino acids. This CDR3 is CASSERRRRTDTQYF. DNA for the CDR3: TGTGCCAGCAGTGAAAGGAGGAGGCGCACAGATACGCAGTATTTT.

This chain joins TRBV4-3 and TRBJ2-1; 10 bases are shared with TRBD1. With V trimmed by 1 base and J by 9 bases, 18 bases remained unmatched. CDR1 is LGHNA and CDR2 is YSLEER in the germline V gene. The CDR3 has 19 residues. CDR3 loop: CASSQGSPLGDRGNAEQFF. The CDR3 DNA follows: TGCGCCAGCAGCCAAGGGTCCCCCCTGGGGGACAGGGGTAACGCTGAGCAGTTCTTC.

The rearrangement joins TRBV29-1 to TRBJ1-2; D may be TRBD1 (5 bases). The CDR3 is 14 residues long. V lost 3 bases, J lost 4 bases, and 15 bases lay in between. The germline V gene encodes CDR1 SQVTM and CDR2 ANQGSEA. CDR3 sequence: CSVDTQGGGYGYTF. CDR3 nucleotides: TGCAGCGTTGACACCCAGGGAGGTGGCTATGGCTACACCTTC.